This T cell receptor (beta chain) was identified in a study of CXCR3-negative and CXCR3-positive naive CD8 T cells. The study, taken as a whole, reports: Similarly elevated diversity marked both naive subsets, with memory CD8+ cells showing far lower diversity.

The authors made the TRB cDNA libraries by 5' RACE using UMI labels. From the 5' RACE reads, TCRdb lists one entry per CDR3 protein and no DNA. In all, the sample yields approximately 40,000 distinct CDR3 sequences. Turning to this clonotype: Its antigen is unidentified.

CDR1 is LGHNA and CDR2 is YSLEER in the germline V gene. The CDR3 extends over 15 amino acids. The source material was memory CD8+ T cells from blood. The chain employs TRBV4-3 and TRBJ1-2. The receptor's source is a human donor in good health. Some clones in this sample may be carry-over from other donors' samples. CDR3 residues: CASSLDGQANYGYTF.